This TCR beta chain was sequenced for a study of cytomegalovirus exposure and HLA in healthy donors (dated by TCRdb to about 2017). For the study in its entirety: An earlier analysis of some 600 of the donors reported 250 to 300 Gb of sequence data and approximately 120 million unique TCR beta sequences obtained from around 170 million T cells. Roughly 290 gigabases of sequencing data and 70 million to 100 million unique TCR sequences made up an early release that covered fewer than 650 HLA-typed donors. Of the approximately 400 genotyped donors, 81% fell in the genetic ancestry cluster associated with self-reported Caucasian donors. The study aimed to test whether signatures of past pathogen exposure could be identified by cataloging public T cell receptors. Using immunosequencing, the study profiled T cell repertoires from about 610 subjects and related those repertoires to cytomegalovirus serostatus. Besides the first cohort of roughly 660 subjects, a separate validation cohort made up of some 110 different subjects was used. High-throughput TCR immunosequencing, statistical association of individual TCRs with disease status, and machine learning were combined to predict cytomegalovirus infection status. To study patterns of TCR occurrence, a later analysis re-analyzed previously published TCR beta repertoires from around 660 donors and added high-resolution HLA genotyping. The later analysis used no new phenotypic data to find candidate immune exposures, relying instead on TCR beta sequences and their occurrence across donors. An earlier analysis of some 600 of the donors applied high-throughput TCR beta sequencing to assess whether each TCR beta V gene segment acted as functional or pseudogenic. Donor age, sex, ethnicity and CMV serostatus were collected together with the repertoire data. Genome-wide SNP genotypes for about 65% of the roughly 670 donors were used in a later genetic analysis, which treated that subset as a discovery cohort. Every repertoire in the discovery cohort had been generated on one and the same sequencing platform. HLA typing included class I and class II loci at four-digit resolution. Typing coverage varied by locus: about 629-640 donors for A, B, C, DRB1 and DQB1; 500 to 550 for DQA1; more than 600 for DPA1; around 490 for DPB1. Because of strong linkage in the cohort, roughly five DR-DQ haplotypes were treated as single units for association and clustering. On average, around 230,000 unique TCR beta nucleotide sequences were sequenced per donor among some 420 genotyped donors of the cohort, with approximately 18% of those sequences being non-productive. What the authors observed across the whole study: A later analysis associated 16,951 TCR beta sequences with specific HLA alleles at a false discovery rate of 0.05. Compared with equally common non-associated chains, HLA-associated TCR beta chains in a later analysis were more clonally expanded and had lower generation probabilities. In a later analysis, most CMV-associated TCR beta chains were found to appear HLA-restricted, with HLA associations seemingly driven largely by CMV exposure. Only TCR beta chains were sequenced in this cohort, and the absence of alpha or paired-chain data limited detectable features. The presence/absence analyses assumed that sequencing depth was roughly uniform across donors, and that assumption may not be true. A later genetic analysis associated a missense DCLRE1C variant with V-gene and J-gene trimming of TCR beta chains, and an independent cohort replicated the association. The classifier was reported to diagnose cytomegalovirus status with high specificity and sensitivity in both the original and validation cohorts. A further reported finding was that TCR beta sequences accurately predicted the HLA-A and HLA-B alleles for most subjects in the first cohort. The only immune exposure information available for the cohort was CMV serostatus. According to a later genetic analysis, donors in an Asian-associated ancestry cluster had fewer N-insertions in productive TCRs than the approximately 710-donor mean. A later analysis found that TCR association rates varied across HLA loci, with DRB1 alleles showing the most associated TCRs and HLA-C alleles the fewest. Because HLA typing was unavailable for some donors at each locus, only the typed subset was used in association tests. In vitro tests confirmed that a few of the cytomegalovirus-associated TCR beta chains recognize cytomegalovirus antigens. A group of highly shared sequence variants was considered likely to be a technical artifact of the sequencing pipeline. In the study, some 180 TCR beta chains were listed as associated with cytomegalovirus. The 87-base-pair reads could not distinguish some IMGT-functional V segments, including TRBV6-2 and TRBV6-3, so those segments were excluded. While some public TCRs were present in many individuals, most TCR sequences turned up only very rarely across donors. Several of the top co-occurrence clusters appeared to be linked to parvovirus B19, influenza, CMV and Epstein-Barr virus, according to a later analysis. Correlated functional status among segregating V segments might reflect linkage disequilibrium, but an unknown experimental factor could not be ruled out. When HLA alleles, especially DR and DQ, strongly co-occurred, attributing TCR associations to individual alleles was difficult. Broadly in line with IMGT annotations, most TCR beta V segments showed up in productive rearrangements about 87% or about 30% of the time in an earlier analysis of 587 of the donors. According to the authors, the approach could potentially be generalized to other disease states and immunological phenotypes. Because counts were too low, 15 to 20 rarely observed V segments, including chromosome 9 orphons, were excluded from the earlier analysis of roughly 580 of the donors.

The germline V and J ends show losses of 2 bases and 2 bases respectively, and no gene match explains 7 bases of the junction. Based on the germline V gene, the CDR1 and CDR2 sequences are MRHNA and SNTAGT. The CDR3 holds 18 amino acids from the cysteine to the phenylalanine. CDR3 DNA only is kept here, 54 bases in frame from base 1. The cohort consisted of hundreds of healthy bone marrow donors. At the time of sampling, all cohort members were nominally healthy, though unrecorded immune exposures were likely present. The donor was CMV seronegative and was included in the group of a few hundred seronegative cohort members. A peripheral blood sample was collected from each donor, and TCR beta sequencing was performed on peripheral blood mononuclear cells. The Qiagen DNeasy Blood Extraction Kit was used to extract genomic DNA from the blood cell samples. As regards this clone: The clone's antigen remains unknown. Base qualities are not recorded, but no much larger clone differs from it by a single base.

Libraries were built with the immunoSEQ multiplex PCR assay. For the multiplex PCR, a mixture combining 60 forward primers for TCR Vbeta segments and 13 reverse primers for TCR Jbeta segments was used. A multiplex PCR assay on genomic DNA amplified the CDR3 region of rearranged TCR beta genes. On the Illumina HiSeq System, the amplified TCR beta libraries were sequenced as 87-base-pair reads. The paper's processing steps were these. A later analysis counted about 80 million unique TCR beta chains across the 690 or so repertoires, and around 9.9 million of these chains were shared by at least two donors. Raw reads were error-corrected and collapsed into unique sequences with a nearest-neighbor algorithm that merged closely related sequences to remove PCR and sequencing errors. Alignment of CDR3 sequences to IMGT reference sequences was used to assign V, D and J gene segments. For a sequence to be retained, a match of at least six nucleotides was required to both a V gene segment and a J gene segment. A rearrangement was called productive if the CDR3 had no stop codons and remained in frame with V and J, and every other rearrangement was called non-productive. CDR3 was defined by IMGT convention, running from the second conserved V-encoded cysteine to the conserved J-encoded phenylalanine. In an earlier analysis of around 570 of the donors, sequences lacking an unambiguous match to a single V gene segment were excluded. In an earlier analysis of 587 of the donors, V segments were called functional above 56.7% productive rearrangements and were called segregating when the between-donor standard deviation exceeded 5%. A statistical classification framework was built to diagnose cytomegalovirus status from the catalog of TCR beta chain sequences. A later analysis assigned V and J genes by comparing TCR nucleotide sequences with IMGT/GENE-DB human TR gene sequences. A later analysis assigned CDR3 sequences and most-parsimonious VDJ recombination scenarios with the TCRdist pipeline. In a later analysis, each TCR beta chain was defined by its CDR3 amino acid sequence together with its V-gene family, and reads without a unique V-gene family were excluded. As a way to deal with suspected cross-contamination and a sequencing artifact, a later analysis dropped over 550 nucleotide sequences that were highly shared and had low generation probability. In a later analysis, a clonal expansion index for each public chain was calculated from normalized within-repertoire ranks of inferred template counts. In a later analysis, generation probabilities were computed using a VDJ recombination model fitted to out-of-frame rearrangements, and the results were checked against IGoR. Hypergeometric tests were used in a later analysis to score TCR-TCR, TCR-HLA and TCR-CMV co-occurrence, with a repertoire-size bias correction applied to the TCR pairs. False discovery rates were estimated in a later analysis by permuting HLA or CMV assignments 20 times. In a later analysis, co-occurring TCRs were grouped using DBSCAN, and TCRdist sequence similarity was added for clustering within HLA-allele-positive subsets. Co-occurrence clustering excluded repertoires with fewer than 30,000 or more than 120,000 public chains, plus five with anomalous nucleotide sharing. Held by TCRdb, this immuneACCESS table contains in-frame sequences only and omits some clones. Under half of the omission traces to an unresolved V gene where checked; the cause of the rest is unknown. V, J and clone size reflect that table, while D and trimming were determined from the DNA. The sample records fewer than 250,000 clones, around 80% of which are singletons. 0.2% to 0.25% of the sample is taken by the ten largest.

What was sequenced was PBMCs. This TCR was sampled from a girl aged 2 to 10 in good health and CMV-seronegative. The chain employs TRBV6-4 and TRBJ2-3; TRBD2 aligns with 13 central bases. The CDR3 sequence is CASSDGTGLAGATDTQYF. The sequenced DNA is TGTGCCAGCAGTGACGGTACCGGACTAGCGGGGGCCACAGATACGCAGTATTTT.